This T cell receptor beta chain was identified in a study of blood T cell repertoires in COVID-19. Whole-study context: T cells, B-cell-depleted T cells, or PBMCs provided the cDNA or gDNA that served as material.

Germline trimming cut 5 bases from V and 4 bases from J; bases unmatched to any gene: 4. Looked up from germline, CDR1 is SNHLY and CDR2 is FYNNEI. CDR3 length: 13 amino acids. As originally analysed: From reference gene primer amplification, estimates of nucleated cell counts were derived. Only in-frame clones appear in the TCRdb table, and some are missing; sequencing was by immunoSEQ multiplex PCR. V, J and clone size reflect that table, while D and trimming were determined from the DNA. The table includes about 380,000 clones, 90% detected once. This clone was observed a few times. V is TRBV2 and J is TRBJ1-1; 7 nucleotides align to TRBD1. Input material: peripheral blood. The clonotype originates from a man between 18 and 29 years old with active or convalescent COVID-19. Here the CDR3 reads CASSTGVSTEAFF. DNA of the CDR3: TGTGCCAGCAGTACAGGGGTTTCCACTGAAGCTTTCTTT.